The entry below gives a single T cell receptor beta chain sequence along with its context. This sample was included in a study of blood T cell repertoires in COVID-19. This CDR3 spans 15 amino acids. Looked up from germline, CDR1 is SGHNT and CDR2 is YYREEE (reference sequence). With V trimmed by 0 bases and J by 8 bases, 7 bases remained unmatched. Study processing details: Amplification with reference gene primers provided the estimates of nucleated cell counts. The data were produced by immunoSEQ multiplex PCR, yet TCRdb's version contains in-frame clones alone and is incomplete. The V and J calls and the clone size are those of that table, but D and trimming were determined from the DNA. The sample lists 220,000 or so clones, about 88% occurring once.

The receptor's source is a woman between 45 and 60 years old with COVID-19, enrolled during active disease. The material sequenced was peripheral blood. The chain links TRBV5-4 to TRBJ2-1; the match to TRBD1 covers 8 bases. CDR3 bases: TGTGCCAGCAGCTTGGGTCGGACAGGGACCGATGAGCAGTTCTTC. Its protein product is CASSLGRTGTDEQFF.